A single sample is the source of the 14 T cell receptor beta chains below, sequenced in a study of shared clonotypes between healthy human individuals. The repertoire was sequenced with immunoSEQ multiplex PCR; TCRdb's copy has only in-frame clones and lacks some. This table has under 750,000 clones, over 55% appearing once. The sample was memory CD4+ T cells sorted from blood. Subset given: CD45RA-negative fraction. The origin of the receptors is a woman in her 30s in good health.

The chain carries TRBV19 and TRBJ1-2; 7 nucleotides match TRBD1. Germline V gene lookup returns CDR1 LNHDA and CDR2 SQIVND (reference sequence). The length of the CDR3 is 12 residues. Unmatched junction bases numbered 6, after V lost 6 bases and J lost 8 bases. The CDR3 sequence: CASRAQGYGYTF. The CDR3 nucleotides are TGTGCCAGTAGGGCACAGGGGTACGGCTACACCTTC. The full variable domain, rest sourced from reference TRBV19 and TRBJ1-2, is DGGITQSPKYLFRKEGQNVTLSCEQNLNHDAMYWYRQDPGQGLRLIYYSQIVNDFQKGDIAEGYSVSREKKESFPLTVTSAQKNPTAFYLCASRAQGYGYTFGSGTRLTVV.

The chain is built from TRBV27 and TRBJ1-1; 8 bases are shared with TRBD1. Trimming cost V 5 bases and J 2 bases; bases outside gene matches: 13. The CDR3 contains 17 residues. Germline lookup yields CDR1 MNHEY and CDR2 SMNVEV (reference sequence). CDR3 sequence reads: CASSLFPAGGANTEAFF. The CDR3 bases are TGTGCCAGCAGTCTTTTCCCCGCAGGGGGCGCAAACACTGAAGCTTTCTTT.

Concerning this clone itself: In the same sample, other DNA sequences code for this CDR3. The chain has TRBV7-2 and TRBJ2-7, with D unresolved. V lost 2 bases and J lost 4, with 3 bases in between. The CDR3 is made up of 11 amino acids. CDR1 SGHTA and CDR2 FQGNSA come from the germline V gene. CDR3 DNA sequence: TGTGCCAGCAGCTTAATTTACGAGCAGTACTTC. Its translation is CASSLIYEQYF.

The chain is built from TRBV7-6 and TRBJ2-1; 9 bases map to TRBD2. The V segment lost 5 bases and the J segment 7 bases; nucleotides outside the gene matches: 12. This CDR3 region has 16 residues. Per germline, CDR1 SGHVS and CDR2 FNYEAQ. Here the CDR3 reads CASSPRPSGMGNEQFF. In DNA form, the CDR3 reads TGTGCCAGCAGCCCTAGACCTAGCGGGATGGGAAATGAGCAGTTCTTC.

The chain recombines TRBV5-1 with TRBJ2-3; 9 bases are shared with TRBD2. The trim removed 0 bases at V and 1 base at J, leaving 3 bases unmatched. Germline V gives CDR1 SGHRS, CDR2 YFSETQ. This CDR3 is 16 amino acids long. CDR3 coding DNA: TGCGCCAGCAGCTTGGTAGCGGGAGTAGGCACAGATACGCAGTATTTT. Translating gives CASSLVAGVGTDTQYF.

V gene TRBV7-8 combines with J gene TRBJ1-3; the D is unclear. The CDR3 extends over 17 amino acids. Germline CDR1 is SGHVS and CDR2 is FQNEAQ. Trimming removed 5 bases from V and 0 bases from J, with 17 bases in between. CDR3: CASSPNPRTISGNTIYF. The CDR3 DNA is TGTGCCAGCAGCCCCAATCCCCGGACCATCTCTGGAAACACCATATATTTT.

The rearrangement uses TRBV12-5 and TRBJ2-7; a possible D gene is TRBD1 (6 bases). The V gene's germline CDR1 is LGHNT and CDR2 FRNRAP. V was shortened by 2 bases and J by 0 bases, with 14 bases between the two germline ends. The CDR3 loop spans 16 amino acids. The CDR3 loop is CASGLFYRENSYEQYF. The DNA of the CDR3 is TGTGCTAGTGGTTTGTTTTACAGGGAAAACTCCTACGAGCAGTACTTC.

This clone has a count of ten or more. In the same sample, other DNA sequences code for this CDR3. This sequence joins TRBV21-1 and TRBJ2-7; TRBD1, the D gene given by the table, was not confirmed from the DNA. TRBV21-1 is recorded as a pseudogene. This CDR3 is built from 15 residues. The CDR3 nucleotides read TGTGCCAGCAAACCCTACAGGGGCGTGCGTCGAGAGCAGTACTTC. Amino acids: CASKPYRGVRREQYF.

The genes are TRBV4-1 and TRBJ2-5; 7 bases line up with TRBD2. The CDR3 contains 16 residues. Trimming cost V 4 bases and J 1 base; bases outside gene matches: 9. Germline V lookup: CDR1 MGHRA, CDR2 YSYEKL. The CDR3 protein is CASSPSLAGVQETQYF. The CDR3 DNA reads TGCGCCAGCAGCCCCTCCCTCGCGGGAGTCCAAGAGACCCAGTACTTC.

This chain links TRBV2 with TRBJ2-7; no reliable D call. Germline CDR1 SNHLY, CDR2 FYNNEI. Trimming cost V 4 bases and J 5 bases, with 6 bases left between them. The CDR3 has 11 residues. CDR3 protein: CASSVLDEQYF. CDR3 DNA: TGTGCCAGCAGTGTTCTCGACGAGCAGTACTTC.

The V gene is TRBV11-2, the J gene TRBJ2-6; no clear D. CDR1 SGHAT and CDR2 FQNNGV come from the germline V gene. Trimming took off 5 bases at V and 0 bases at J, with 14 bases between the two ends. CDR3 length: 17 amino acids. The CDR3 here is CASSPTGTRSGANVLTF. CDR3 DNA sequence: TGTGCCAGCAGCCCTACCGGAACCCGCTCTGGGGCCAACGTCCTGACTTTC.

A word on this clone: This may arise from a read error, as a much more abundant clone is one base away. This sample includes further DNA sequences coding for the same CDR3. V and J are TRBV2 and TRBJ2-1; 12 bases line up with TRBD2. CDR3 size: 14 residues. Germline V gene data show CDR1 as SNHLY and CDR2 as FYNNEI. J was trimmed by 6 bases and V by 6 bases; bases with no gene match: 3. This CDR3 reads CASRRLAGVNEQFF. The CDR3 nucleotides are TGTGCCAGCAGACGACTAGCGGGAGTCAATGAGCAGTTCTTC. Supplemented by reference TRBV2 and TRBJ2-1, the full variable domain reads EPEVTQTPSHQVTQMGQEVILRCVPISNHLYFYWYRQILGQKVEFLVSFYNNEISEKSEIFDDQFSVERPDGSNFTLKIRSTKLEDSAMYFCASRRLAGVNEQFFGPGTRLTVL.

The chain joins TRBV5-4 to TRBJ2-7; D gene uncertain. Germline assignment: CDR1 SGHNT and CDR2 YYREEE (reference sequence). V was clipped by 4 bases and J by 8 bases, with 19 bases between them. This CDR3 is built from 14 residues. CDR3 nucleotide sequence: TGTGCCAGCAGCCGGCGACTGCCTGTACGAAAGCAGTACTTC. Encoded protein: CASSRRLPVRKQYF.

As DNA, the CDR3 is TGTGCCAGCAGACGCCGCGGGAGTCGGGATGAGCAGTTCTTC. Amino acids: CASRRRGSRDEQFF. The rearrangement uses TRBV6-5 and TRBJ2-1; 7 bases map to TRBD2. V lost 6 bases to trimming and J lost 8 bases; unmatched junction nucleotides: 10. Germline lookup yields CDR1 MNHEY and CDR2 SVGAGI. The CDR3 spans 14 residues.